Below are 9 T cell receptor beta chains sequenced from a single sample in a study of shared clonotypes between healthy human individuals. The protocol was immunoSEQ multiplex PCR, while the TCRdb copy is restricted to in-frame clones and leaves out a portion. Among just over 2,000,000 clones listed, about 95% were seen once. CD45RO-negative CD8 cells positively selected for CCR7 made up the naive population, which excluded terminally differentiated effector memory CD45RA+ cells. Sequencing input: naive CD8+ T cells sorted from blood. The receptors derive from a man between 18 and 35 years old in good health.

The genes are TRBV4-1 and TRBJ2-7, with a possible D match to TRBD2 (6 bases). The V gene's germline CDR1 is MGHRA and CDR2 YSYEKL. The CDR3 is 16 residues long. V lost 1 base and J lost 6, with 19 bases in between. This CDR3 reads CASSQGIDGSFGEQYF. Here the CDR3 DNA reads TGCGCCAGCAGCCAAGGAATAGACGGGAGTTTTGGCGAGCAGTACTTC.

This chain joins TRBV27 and TRBJ1-6; 7 nucleotides match TRBD1. Germline V gene sequence: CDR1 MNHEY, CDR2 SMNVEV (reference sequence). The trim removed 8 bases at V and 5 bases at J, leaving 6 bases unmatched. The CDR3 consists of 14 residues. The CDR3 loop is CASRYRGHNSPLHF. For the CDR3, the DNA is TGTGCCAGCCGATACAGGGGCCATAATTCACCCCTCCACTTT.

This chain joins TRBV5-6 and TRBJ2-6; D is ambiguous. The CDR3 contains 14 residues. V was trimmed by 0 bases and J by 1 base, leaving 2 bases between them. From germline, CDR1 is SGHDT and CDR2 YYEEEE. The CDR3, as DNA: TGTGCCAGCAGCTTGGAATCTGGGGCCAACGTCCTGACTTTC. It is translated as CASSLESGANVLTF.

The table lists this clone with a count of one. The chain uses TRBV4-1 and TRBJ2-7; 7 bases are a match to TRBD1. The CDR3 has 15 residues. CDR1 is MGHRA, CDR2 YSYEKL, per germline. Trimming removed 0 bases from V and 3 bases from J; junction bases left unmatched: 5. The CDR3 loop reads CASSQDPGQNYEQYF. CDR3 DNA: TGCGCCAGCAGCCAAGATCCGGGACAGAACTACGAGCAGTACTTC.

Details on this clone: Other DNA sequences in this specimen translate into the identical CDR3. The rearrangement links TRBV11-2 to TRBJ2-3; D gene unclear. The V end lost 5 bases, the J end lost 3 bases, and 12 bases lay between the germline ends. This CDR3 has 14 amino acids. Germline V gene sequence: CDR1 SGHAT, CDR2 FQNNGV. CDR3 region: CASSPDLFTDTQYF. In DNA, the CDR3 is TGTGCCAGCAGCCCCGACCTCTTTACAGATACGCAGTATTTT.

This chain links TRBV4-3 with TRBJ2-1; 7 nucleotides match TRBD2. CDR1 is LGHNA, CDR2 YSLEER, per germline. The V and J ends lost 1 base and 7 bases, in that order; junction bases with no gene match: 10. This CDR3 spans 16 amino acids. The CDR3 sequence is CASSQAVGLGRNEQFF. CDR3 bases: TGCGCCAGCAGCCAAGCCGTAGGACTAGGGCGAAATGAGCAGTTCTTC.

The chain uses TRBV4-1 and TRBJ2-7, with TRBD1 as a possible D gene (5 bases). CDR1 is MGHRA and CDR2 is YSYEKL in the germline V gene. The CDR3 loop spans 14 amino acids. V was trimmed by 0 bases and J by 5 bases, leaving 11 bases between them. The CDR3 coding sequence is TGCGCCAGCAGCCAAGACGGCAGGGTAGACGAGCAGTACTTC. This translates into CASSQDGRVDEQYF.

A remark on this clone: Other nucleotide sequences in the sample specify the same CDR3. This chain uses TRBV5-6 with TRBJ2-7; TRBD1 agrees at 11 bases. CDR1 and CDR2 (germline): SGHDT, YYEEEE. The CDR3 is 14 residues long. V was pared by 3 bases and J by 4 bases, with 3 bases of the junction left unmatched. The CDR3 region has the DNA TGTGCCAGCAGCTACGGACAGGGGGCTTACGAGCAGTACTTC. Translating it yields CASSYGQGAYEQYF.

The chain uses TRBV7-9 and TRBJ2-5; TRBD2 agrees at 10 bases. V shed 5 bases and J 3 bases; nucleotides not matched to a gene: 3. Germline-derived CDR1 and CDR2 are SEHNR and FQNEAQ (reference sequence). The length of the CDR3 is 14 residues. The CDR3 region is CASSPTSGEETQYF. For the CDR3, the DNA is TGTGCCAGCAGCCCAACTAGCGGGGAAGAGACCCAGTACTTC.